These 21 T cell receptor beta chains were all obtained from the same sample, sequenced in a study of CD8 T cells in Susac syndrome. Reverse transcription of about 0.5 to 1 ug RNA used random hexamers. MiXCR, applied by TCRdb to the immunoSEQ multiplex PCR reads, yields one record per CDR3 protein. The sample lists 350,000 to 550,000 distinct CDR3 sequences, more than 70% occurring once. Sequenced input: CD8+ T cells from PBMCs. The origin of the receptors is a human donor with multiple sclerosis.

V gene TRBV2 combines with J gene TRBJ1-5, with no clear D. Trimming pared 5 bases from V and 1 base from J, leaving 12 bases between. Looked up from germline, CDR1 is SNHLY and CDR2 is FYNNEI. This CDR3 contains 15 residues. The CDR3 DNA is TGTGCCAGCAGTCTCCAGGCTGCCAGCAATCAGCCCCAGCATTTT. Residues: CASSLQAASNQPQHF.

V gene TRBV11-1 combines with J gene TRBJ2-1; 7 nucleotides agree with TRBD1. Germline V gene data show CDR1 as SGHAT and CDR2 as FQDESV (reference sequence). J lost 5 bases, V lost 4 bases, and 11 bases had no gene match. The CDR3 runs to 16 residues. The CDR3 region is CASSSWDSPGNNEQFF. The CDR3 region has the DNA TGTGCCAGCAGCTCCTGGGACAGCCCAGGCAACAATGAGCAGTTCTTC.

The count of this clonotype is one. The V call is TRBV6-5, the J call TRBJ1-1; D remains ambiguous. The CDR3 spans 17 residues. Germline V gives CDR1 MNHEY, CDR2 SVGAGI. Trimming cost V 0 bases and J 1 base, with 15 bases left between them. The CDR3 sequence: CASSYSYSTGQNTEAFF. DNA for the CDR3: TGTGCCAGCAGTTACTCGTACAGCACCGGCCAGAACACTGAAGCTTTCTTT.

The CDR3 nucleotides are TGTGCCAGCAGCTTGGGGTCGGGGGTAGGAACTGAAGCTTTCTTT. Amino acids: CASSLGSGVGTEAFF. The genes are TRBV5-5 and TRBJ1-1, with a weak D call TRBD1 (5 bases). The CDR3 totals 15 residues. Trimming took 0 bases from V and 5 from J, leaving 14 bases between them. Germline-derived CDR1 and CDR2 are SGHKS and YYEKEE (reference sequence). The full variable domain, completed using reference TRBV5-5 and TRBJ1-1, is DAGVTQSPTHLIKTRGQQVTLRCSPISGHKSVSWYQQVLGQGPQFIFQYYEKEERGRGNFPDRFSARQFPNYSSELNVNALLLGDSALYLCASSLGSGVGTEAFFGQGTRLTVV.

The V call is TRBV7-9, the J call TRBJ2-7; TRBD2 is a possible D gene (6 bases). The V gene's germline CDR1 is SEHNR and CDR2 FQNEAQ (reference sequence). The CDR3 totals 16 residues. V lost 4 bases and J 2 bases, leaving 18 bases between the germline ends. CDR3: CASSSPGGNSPYEQYF. The CDR3 nucleotides are TGTGCCAGCAGCTCCCCCGGAGGGAATAGTCCCTACGAGCAGTACTTC.

The genes are TRBV5-4 and TRBJ2-7; maybe TRBD1 (6 bases). V was shortened by 4 bases and J by 6 bases, with 20 bases between the two germline ends. Germline V gives CDR1 SGHNT, CDR2 YYREEE (reference sequence). This CDR3 contains 15 residues. CDR3 loop: CASSINPGVDFEQYF. As DNA, the CDR3 is TGTGCCAGCAGCATAAACCCAGGGGTAGATTTCGAGCAGTACTTC.

V usage is TRBV11-3 and J usage is TRBJ2-1; D call uncertain. The CDR3 is made up of 15 amino acids. Per germline, CDR1 SGHNT and CDR2 YENEEA. Trimming took 4 bases from V and 2 from J, leaving 12 bases between them. The CDR3 is CASSSRAGPYNEQFF. The CDR3 coding sequence is TGTGCCAGCAGCTCACGGGCAGGCCCCTACAATGAGCAGTTCTTC. Using reference TRBV11-3 and TRBJ2-1 for the parts outside the CDR3, the full variable domain is EAGVVQSPRYKIIEKKQPVAFWCNPISGHNTLYWYLQNLGQGPELLIRYENEEAVDDSQLPKDRFSAERLKGVDSTLKIQPAELGDSAVYLCASSSRAGPYNEQFFGPGTRLTVL.

V is TRBV20-1 and J is TRBJ2-1, with 7 bases fitting TRBD2. V was clipped by 3 bases and J by 7 bases; unmatched bases: 12. Germline CDR1 reads DFQATT; CDR2 reads SNEGSKA (reference sequence). This CDR3 is 15 amino acids long. The CDR3 loop reads CSARRDSGLSNEQFF. The CDR3 DNA is TGCAGTGCTAGGAGAGACTCGGGACTATCAAATGAGCAGTTCTTC.

The chain is built from TRBV27 and TRBJ2-3, with a possible D match to TRBD2 (6 bases). The CDR3 spans 17 residues. CDR1 is MNHEY and CDR2 is SMNVEV in the germline V gene (reference sequence). Trimming took 2 bases from V and 0 from J, leaving 15 bases between them. The CDR3 nucleotides are TGTGCCAGCAGTTTAAAGTGGGGGAGGCCTAGCACAGATACGCAGTATTTT. This gives the protein CASSLKWGRPSTDTQYF.

The V gene is TRBV2, the J gene TRBJ2-3; 11 bases map to TRBD2. CDR1 SNHLY and CDR2 FYNNEI come from the germline V gene. Germline trimming cut 5 bases from V and 0 bases from J; bases unmatched to any gene: 22. This CDR3 is built from 22 residues. CDR3 DNA sequence: TGTGCCAGCAGTACGGGACAGTATTTTCCCGGGACTAGCGGACCTAGCACAGATACGCAGTATTTT. Translated: CASSTGQYFPGTSGPSTDTQYF. The entire variable domain, with the rest obtained from reference TRBV2 and TRBJ2-3, is as follows: EPEVTQTPSHQVTQMGQEVILRCVPISNHLYFYWYRQILGQKVEFLVSFYNNEISEKSEIFDDQFSVERPDGSNFTLKIRSTKLEDSAMYFCASSTGQYFPGTSGPSTDTQYFGPGTRLTVL.

The rearrangement links TRBV6-2 or TRBV6-3 to TRBJ1-1, with TRBD1 matching 9 bases. Germline V gives CDR1 MNHEY, CDR2 SVGEGT. The CDR3 runs to 14 residues. J lost 5 bases, V lost 5 bases, and 6 bases had no gene match. CDR3 nucleotide sequence: TGTGCCAGCAGTAGGGACAGGGTGGCTACTGAAGCTTTCTTT. This sequence encodes CASSRDRVATEAFF.

The J gene is TRBJ2-3, the V gene TRBV12-5; 13 nucleotides line up with TRBD2. This CDR3 region has 16 residues. The J segment lost 3 bases and the V segment lost 6 bases, leaving 6 bases of the junction unmatched. Germline CDR1 LGHNT, CDR2 FRNRAP. The CDR3 loop is CASGGGLAGLTDTQYF. The CDR3 DNA reads as TGTGCTAGTGGGGGGGGACTAGCGGGACTTACAGATACGCAGTATTTT.

V usage is TRBV15 and J usage is TRBJ2-5; possible D gene TRBD1, 6 bases. Germline V gene sequence: CDR1 LNHNV, CDR2 YYDKDF (reference sequence). With 1 base removed from V and 0 bases from J, the gap between germline ends came to 9 bases. CDR3 length: 15 residues. CDR3 DNA: TGTGCCACCAGCAGAGTAAGGGGGTACCAAGAGACCCAGTACTTC. As protein: CATSRVRGYQETQYF.

This clonotype was observed a single time. This sequence joins TRBV27 and TRBJ2-6; D may be TRBD1 (6 bases). With 3 bases removed from V and 4 bases from J, the gap between germline ends came to 13 bases. Germline V gene sequence: CDR1 MNHEY, CDR2 SMNVEV (reference sequence). The CDR3 has 16 amino acids. The CDR3 DNA follows: TGTGCCAGCAGTTTTGTTCAGGGGTACGGGGCCAACGTCCTGACTTTC. Its translation is CASSFVQGYGANVLTF.

This chain links TRBV4-1 with TRBJ1-2; the D gene is possibly TRBD1 (5 bases). The CDR3 totals 13 residues. V was cut by 5 bases and J by 8 bases, with 15 bases left in between. Germline lookup yields CDR1 MGHRA and CDR2 YSYEKL. CDR3 residues: CASSLGTSKGYTF. The CDR3 region has the DNA TGCGCCAGCAGCTTAGGGACCAGTAAAGGCTACACCTTC.

The chain has TRBV7-9 and TRBJ2-2, with 8 bases lining up with TRBD1. The germline CDR1 and CDR2 sequences are SEHNR and FQNEAQ (reference sequence). J was trimmed by 7 bases and V by 5 bases; bases with no gene match: 12. The CDR3 extends over 16 amino acids. CDR3 nucleotides: TGTGCCAGCAGCCCCAGGGGGCTAGGGAACGTCGGGGAGCTGTTTTTT. It specifies CASSPRGLGNVGELFF.

The chain employs TRBV27 and TRBJ1-2; a weak D match, TRBD1 (5 bases). V lost 4 bases to trimming and J lost 3 bases, with 9 bases between them. Germline assignment: CDR1 MNHEY and CDR2 SMNVEV (reference sequence). The CDR3 covers 13 residues. The CDR3 nucleotides read TGTGCCAGCAGTTGGGGCGGCCACTATGGCTACACCTTC. This translates into CASSWGGHYGYTF.

The chain combines TRBV4-1 with TRBJ1-6; TRBD1 is a possible D gene (5 bases). The CDR3 consists of 18 residues. Deletions cut 4 bases from V and 2 bases from J, with 18 bases between. CDR1 is MGHRA and CDR2 is YSYEKL in the germline V gene. DNA for the CDR3: TGCGCCAGCAGCCCGTGGGGGAGGGAGAGAACCTATAATTCACCCCTCCACTTT. Translated, it gives CASSPWGRERTYNSPLHF.

The CDR3 bases are TGCGCCAGCAGCTTGGCCGTTGGGGATACTCCCTACAATGAGCAGTTCTTC. Its translation is CASSLAVGDTPYNEQFF. V is TRBV5-1 and J is TRBJ2-1; D remains unclear. Trimming pared 0 bases from V and 2 bases from J, leaving 15 bases between. The CDR3 has 17 amino acids. The germline CDR1 and CDR2 sequences are SGHRS and YFSETQ.

The rearrangement links TRBV29-1 to TRBJ2-2; D may be TRBD2 (6 bases). The germline gives CDR1 SQVTM, CDR2 ANQGSEA. The CDR3 is 14 amino acids. V was shortened by 5 bases and J by 2 bases, with 12 bases between the two germline ends. CDR3 amino acids: CSVTGLLNTGELFF. As DNA, the CDR3 is TGCAGCGTTACCGGACTACTCAACACCGGGGAGCTGTTTTTT.

This chain uses TRBV13 with TRBJ1-5, with TRBD1 identical over 10 bases. Germline V gives CDR1 PRHDT, CDR2 FYEKMQ (reference sequence). This CDR3 contains 16 residues. J gave up 2 bases and V 6 bases, and 7 bases lay outside the gene matches. This chain's CDR3 is CASSRQGASGNQPQHF. Here the CDR3 DNA reads TGTGCCAGCAGTCGACAGGGGGCCAGTGGCAATCAGCCCCAGCATTTT.